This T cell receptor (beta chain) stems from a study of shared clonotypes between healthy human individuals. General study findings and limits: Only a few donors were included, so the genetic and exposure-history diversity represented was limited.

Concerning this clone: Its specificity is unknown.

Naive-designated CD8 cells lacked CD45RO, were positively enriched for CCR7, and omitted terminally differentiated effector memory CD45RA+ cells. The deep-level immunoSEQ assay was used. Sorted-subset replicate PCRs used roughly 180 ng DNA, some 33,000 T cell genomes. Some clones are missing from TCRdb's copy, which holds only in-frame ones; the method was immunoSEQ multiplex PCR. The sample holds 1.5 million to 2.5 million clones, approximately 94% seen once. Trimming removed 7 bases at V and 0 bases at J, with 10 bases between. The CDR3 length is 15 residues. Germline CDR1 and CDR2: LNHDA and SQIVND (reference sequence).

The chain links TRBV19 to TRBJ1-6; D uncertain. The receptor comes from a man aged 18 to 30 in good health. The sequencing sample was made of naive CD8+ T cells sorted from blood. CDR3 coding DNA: TGTGCCAGTACTGTTGGGAGCTCCTATAATTCACCCCTCCACTTT. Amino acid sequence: CASTVGSSYNSPLHF.